The 11 T cell receptor beta chains below come from one sample, sequenced in a study of T cell changes during pregnancy in multiple sclerosis. TCRdb's table, derived via immunoSEQ multiplex PCR, lists solely in-frame clones and lacks some. The sample lists 70,000 to 75,000 clones, just over 90% occurring once. Specimen: peripheral blood, collected in the second trimester of pregnancy. All receptors derive from a female donor in good health, enrolled as a control in a pregnancy study.

CDR3 residues: CASSPGPDSTTNYGYTF. CDR3 nucleotide sequence: TGTGCCAGCAGCCCCGGGCCGGACAGCACGACTAACTATGGCTACACCTTC. The chain is built from TRBV7-8 and TRBJ1-2, with D possibly being TRBD1 (6 bases). The CDR3 has 17 amino acids. Trimming removed 5 bases from V and 0 bases from J, with 19 bases in between. Per the germline V gene, CDR1 is SGHVS and CDR2 is FQNEAQ.

The V and J genes are TRBV6-1 and TRBJ1-5; the match to TRBD1 covers 7 bases. Germline CDR1 MNHNS, CDR2 SASEGT. After removal of 10 bases from V and 5 bases from J, the junction contained 11 bases not matched to a gene. CDR3 length: 14 amino acids. In nucleotides, the CDR3 is TGTGCCACCACACAAAACAGGGGTGATCAGCCCCAGCATTTT. As protein: CATTQNRGDQPQHF.

The chain joins TRBV7-9 to TRBJ2-3; a possible D gene is TRBD2 (6 bases). The CDR3 length is 16 residues. Trimming left V 5 bases short and J 3 bases short, with 18 bases between. The V gene's germline CDR1 is SEHNR and CDR2 FQNEAQ (reference sequence). This CDR3 reads CASSLPEGHHTDTQYF. The CDR3 DNA follows: TGTGCCAGCAGCCTTCCGGAGGGCCACCATACAGATACGCAGTATTTT.

The chain carries TRBV6-5 and TRBJ1-1, with D possibly TRBD1 on 6 matching bases. Deletions cut 5 bases from V and 7 bases from J, with 11 bases between. CDR1 and CDR2 (germline): MNHEY, SVGAGI. The CDR3 is 12 residues long. The CDR3 DNA reads as TGTGCCAGCAGTCTCGACAGGAGTGAAGCTTTCTTT. It encodes CASSLDRSEAFF.

A single count supports this clone. The genes are TRBV6-8 and TRBJ2-2, with 7 bases aligning to TRBD1. The V and J ends lost 0 bases and 5 bases, in that order; junction bases with no gene match: 6. Germline CDR1 MNHGY, CDR2 SAAAGT. The CDR3 is 16 amino acids. The CDR3 sequence is CASSYSNRGETGELFF. In DNA form, the CDR3 reads TGTGCCAGCAGTTACTCAAACAGGGGAGAAACCGGGGAGCTGTTTTTT.

V is TRBV6-5 and J is TRBJ2-7; D may be TRBD1 (5 bases). Per the germline V gene, CDR1 is MNHEY and CDR2 is SVGAGI. The CDR3 spans 14 residues. Trimming pared 2 bases from V and 6 bases from J, leaving 14 bases between. This CDR3 reads CASSYMQGTGEQYF. The CDR3 DNA sequence: TGTGCCAGCAGTTACATGCAGGGCACAGGCGAGCAGTACTTC.

V and J are TRBV5-1 and TRBJ2-1; 7 nucleotides line up with TRBD2. The V segment lost 1 base and the J segment 4 bases; nucleotides outside the gene matches: 5. This CDR3 region has 15 residues. CDR1 is SGHRS, CDR2 YFSETQ, per germline. CDR3 loop: CASSLLIGGYNEQFF. Here the CDR3 DNA reads TGCGCCAGCAGCTTGCTCATCGGGGGGTACAATGAGCAGTTCTTC.

The chain recombines TRBV10-1 with TRBJ2-2; possibly TRBD2 for D (6 bases). This CDR3 comprises 15 residues. Germline CDR1 WNHNN, CDR2 SYGVQD (reference sequence). V dropped 2 bases and J dropped 3 bases, with 10 bases sitting between them. The DNA for the CDR3 is TGCGCCAGCAGTGAGGGAGGGGTGGACACCGGGGAGCTGTTTTTT. The encoded protein is CASSEGGVDTGELFF.

For this clone: The junction differs from germline at one of its ends, possibly a read error. The V gene is TRBV7-7, the J gene TRBJ2-2, with D uncertain. CDR1 SSHAT and CDR2 FNYEAQ come from the germline V gene (reference sequence). The CDR3 length is 13 residues. The CDR3 DNA reads TGTGCTAGCAGCCGACGGGACACCGGGGAGCTGTTTTTT. Its protein is CASSRRDTGELFF.

The chain combines TRBV2 with TRBJ2-5; TRBD2 might be the D (7 bases). Germline assignment: CDR1 SNHLY and CDR2 FYNNEI. V lost 2 bases to trimming and J lost 5 bases, with 9 bases between them. CDR3 length equals 13 residues. CDR3 bases: TGTGCCAGCAGTGAAAGGGGGGGCGAGACCCAGTACTTC. Translation gives CASSERGGETQYF.

The chain recombines TRBV30 with TRBJ2-1; 11 nucleotides align to TRBD2. The CDR3 consists of 14 residues. Germline trimming cut 0 bases from V and 6 bases from J; bases unmatched to any gene: 1. Germline CDR1 is GTSNPN and CDR2 is SVGIG (reference sequence). CDR3 amino acids: CAWSVLAGVNEQFF. The DNA of the CDR3 is TGTGCCTGGAGTGTACTAGCGGGGGTCAATGAGCAGTTCTTC.